Given below is one T cell receptor beta chain in context. Its specificity is unknown. The CDR3 runs 12 residues. The V segment lost 3 bases and the J segment 4 bases; nucleotides outside the gene matches: 3. From germline, CDR1 is GTSNPN and CDR2 SVGIG (reference sequence). Using a J-beta primer mix together with a sample-barcoded 5' primer, a second PCR was run for roughly 6 to 12 cycles. TCRdb re-called the 5' RACE reads with MiXCR, one entry per CDR3 protein. The sample has hundreds of thousands of distinct CDR3 sequences; around 21% are singletons. These data belong to a study of blood T cells in healthy people across ages. Findings and caveats of the study: Both naive CD4+ cell counts and diversity were greater in long-lived donors than in aged donors.

Sequencing used blood. The genes are TRBV30 and TRBJ2-7; 7 bases are shared with TRBD2. The sequence was collected from a man between 65 and 85 years old in good health. The CDR3 region has the DNA TGTGCCTGGAGACTAGCGAGATACGAGCAGTACTTC. As protein: CAWRLARYEQYF.